These 28 T cell receptor beta chains were sequenced from one sample in a study of T cell responses to AZD1222 COVID-19 vaccine. Measured with immunoSEQ multiplex PCR; TCRdb has only the in-frame clones, and not every one. The sample shows 55,000 to 75,000 clones, 80% of them seen only once. This specimen consisted of peripheral blood, obtained on day 0 of AZD1222 vaccination. The source of these receptors is an adult in good health.

This rearrangement joins TRBV14 to TRBJ2-1; TRBD1 aligns across 7 bases. With V trimmed by 3 bases and J by 9 bases, 8 bases remained unmatched. From germline, CDR1 is SGHDN and CDR2 FVKESK. The CDR3 has 14 residues. CDR3 protein: CASSQLTGKGEQFF. In DNA form, the CDR3 reads TGTGCCAGCAGCCAGTTGACAGGGAAAGGTGAGCAGTTCTTC.

This chain connects TRBV6-5 to TRBJ1-1; tentative D call: TRBD1 (6 bases). The length of the CDR3 is 14 residues. Trimming shortened V by 10 bases and J by 0 bases, and 15 bases separated the two germline ends. Germline V gene data show CDR1 as MNHEY and CDR2 as SVGAGI. CDR3 sequence: CATRQVLMNTEAFF. For the CDR3, the DNA is TGTGCCACCCGACAGGTTTTGATGAACACTGAAGCTTTCTTT.

The chain couples TRBV6-6 to TRBJ1-5; unclear D gene. The CDR3 sequence is 15 residues long. V was cut by 7 bases and J by 0 bases, with 13 bases left in between. CDR1 and CDR2 from the germline V gene are MNHNY and SVGAGI (reference sequence). CDR3 DNA: TGTGCCAGCACCTACCTCAGAGATAGCAATCAGCCCCAGCATTTT. Translated, it gives CASTYLRDSNQPQHF.

This chain uses TRBV2 with TRBJ1-1; no definite D call. Trimming took 7 bases from V and 0 from J, leaving 12 bases between them. Germline V lookup: CDR1 SNHLY, CDR2 FYNNEI. The length of the CDR3 is 14 residues. Written as DNA, the CDR3 is TGTGCCAGCAAAACGGAAGCCATGAACACTGAAGCTTTCTTT. Protein: CASKTEAMNTEAFF.

The rearrangement joins TRBV6-5 to TRBJ2-7, with 8 bases aligning to TRBD1. Unmatched junction bases numbered 13, after V lost 6 bases and J lost 6 bases. The germline gives CDR1 MNHEY, CDR2 SVGAGI. The CDR3 totals 15 residues. CDR3 sequence (DNA): TGTGCCAGCAGCAAGAAGCCGACAGGGGTCTCCGAGCAGTACTTC. Residues: CASSKKPTGVSEQYF.

V is TRBV9 and J is TRBJ1-5; 11 bases match TRBD1. Per the germline V gene, CDR1 is SGDLS and CDR2 is YYNGEE. The CDR3 has 15 residues. V shed 4 bases, J shed 4 bases, and the junction held 4 bases outside the gene matches. The CDR3 DNA follows: TGTGCCAGCAGCACCGGGACAGGGGGGAATCAGCCCCAGCATTTT. It translates to CASSTGTGGNQPQHF.

This chain links TRBV29-1 with TRBJ1-5, with D perhaps TRBD1 (5 bases). Deletions cut 1 base from V and 5 bases from J, with 12 bases between. CDR3 length: 14 residues. Germline values: CDR1 SQVTM, CDR2 ANQGSEA. In nucleotides, the CDR3 is TGCAGCGTTGAAGTTGGGGGTGCCGATCAGCCCCAGCATTTT. Amino acid sequence: CSVEVGGADQPQHF.

The chain carries TRBV18 and TRBJ1-5, with 8 bases aligning to TRBD1. The length of the CDR3 is 15 residues. In germline, CDR1 is KGHSH, CDR2 LQKENI. J lost 4 bases, V lost 2 bases, and 4 bases had no gene match. Here the CDR3 DNA reads TGTGCCAGCTCACCAAGACAGGGGACAAATCAGCCCCAGCATTTT. Translating gives CASSPRQGTNQPQHF.

The genes are TRBV6-4 and TRBJ2-3, with 7 bases aligning to TRBD1. Trimming took 3 bases from V and 4 from J; bases not matched to a gene: 4. The germline CDR1 and CDR2 sequences are MRHNA and SNTAGT. The CDR3 is made up of 14 amino acids. The CDR3 nucleotides read TGTGCCAGCAGTGAAGGGGGCCTGGCAGATACGCAGTATTTT. This encodes CASSEGGLADTQYF.

The chain employs TRBV5-8 and TRBJ1-1; TRBD1 might be the D (6 bases). The CDR3 has 18 residues. The germline V and J ends were trimmed by 9 bases and 1 base, with 28 bases remaining between them. Germline V gene lookup returns CDR1 SGHTS and CDR2 YDEGEE. The CDR3 coding sequence is TGTGCCATAGCAGGCGGCAGGGGAAAGCCGATTCAGAACACTGAAGCTTTCTTT. Translated: CAIAGGRGKPIQNTEAFF.

The gene calls are TRBV2 and TRBJ1-1; 7 bases fit TRBD1. The germline CDR1 and CDR2 sequences are SNHLY and FYNNEI. The junction had 10 bases not matched to a gene; V was cut back by 2 bases and J by 7 bases. CDR3 length: 15 amino acids. CDR3 in DNA: TGTGCCAGCAGTGAACCTCGACAGGGTGGAAGTGAAGCTTTCTTT. As protein: CASSEPRQGGSEAFF.

The genes are TRBV24-1 and TRBJ1-5; D may be TRBD1 (5 bases). This CDR3 contains 15 residues. Germline CDR1 is KGHDR and CDR2 is SFDVKD. V was shortened by 5 bases and J by 0 bases, with 10 bases between the two germline ends. The CDR3 sequence: CATSAGGNSNQPQHF. The CDR3 coding sequence is TGTGCCACCAGTGCTGGGGGGAATAGCAATCAGCCCCAGCATTTT.

V gene TRBV4-1 combines with J gene TRBJ2-3, with D maybe TRBD2 (5 bases). Trimming took off 4 bases at V and 11 bases at J, with 16 bases between the two ends. The CDR3 covers 13 residues. The germline V gene has CDR1 MGHRA and CDR2 YSYEKL. The CDR3 is CASSLKISGEQYF. In DNA form, the CDR3 reads TGCGCCAGCAGCCTTAAAATATCCGGGGAGCAGTATTTT.

This clone was seen once. The chain employs TRBV3-1 (or the pseudogene TRBV3-2) and TRBJ2-1; D tentatively reads TRBD1 or TRBD2 (5 bases each). Trimming left V 1 base short and J 3 bases short, with 13 bases between. This CDR3 has 16 residues. Per germline, CDR1 LGHDT and CDR2 YNNKEL (reference sequence). The CDR3 nucleotides are TGTGCCAGCAGCCAAGGTCGGGACCTCCTCTACAATGAGCAGTTCTTC. Translation: CASSQGRDLLYNEQFF.

J is TRBJ2-3 and V is TRBV16, with D unclear. V was pared by 0 bases and J by 0 bases, with 10 bases between. CDR1 is KGHSY, CDR2 FQNENV, per germline. The CDR3 loop spans 16 amino acids. The DNA of the CDR3 is TGTGCCAGCAGCCAATCACTCCAGATGAGCACAGATACGCAGTATTTT. Translating gives CASSQSLQMSTDTQYF. The entire variable domain, with the rest obtained from reference TRBV16 and TRBJ2-3, is as follows: GEEVAQTPKHLVRGEGQKAKLYCAPIKGHSYVFWYQQVLKNEFKFLISFQNENVFDETGMPKERFSAKCLPNSPCSLEIQATKLEDSAVYFCASSQSLQMSTDTQYFGPGTRLTVL.

This clone was seen more than once but under ten times. The chain carries TRBV6-5 and TRBJ2-3; D might be TRBD1 (8 bases). Germline V gene lookup returns CDR1 MNHEY and CDR2 SVGAGI. The V end was cut by 5 bases, the J end by 5 bases, with 11 bases between. The CDR3 sequence is 13 residues long. Here the CDR3 DNA reads TGTGCCAGCAGTACAGGGGGGGGAGATACGCAGTATTTT. Translating it yields CASSTGGGDTQYF.

The rearrangement uses TRBV5-1 and TRBJ2-1; the D gene is possibly TRBD1 (6 bases). From germline, CDR1 is SGHRS and CDR2 YFSETQ. Between the trimmed V and J ends, which lost 8 bases and 12 bases, there was a span of 24 bases. The length of the CDR3 is 14 residues. CDR3 nucleotides: TGCGCCAGTTCCCTCGACACCGCACAGGGATGGCAGTTCTTC. Its protein product is CASSLDTAQGWQFF. The whole variable domain, remainder taken from reference TRBV5-1 and TRBJ2-1, is KAGVTQTPRYLIKTRGQQVTLSCSPISGHRSVSWYQQTPGQGLQFLFEYFSETQRNKGNFPGRFSGRQFSNSRSEMNVSTLELGDSALYLCASSLDTAQGWQFFGPGTRLTVL.

The chain carries TRBV27 and TRBJ1-2; a weak D match, TRBD1 (5 bases). Trimming shortened V by 2 bases and J by 7 bases, and 14 bases separated the two germline ends. Per the germline V gene, CDR1 is MNHEY and CDR2 is SMNVEV (reference sequence). CDR3 length: 14 amino acids. CDR3 sequence reads: CASSLVQGVSGYTF. For the CDR3, the DNA is TGTGCCAGCAGTTTAGTACAAGGGGTATCTGGCTACACCTTC.

This clone was seen more than once but under ten times. The CDR3 sequence is CASSKLGQGQETQYF. For the CDR3, the DNA is TGTGCCAGCAGTAAACTAGGACAGGGCCAAGAGACCCAGTACTTC. The gene calls are TRBV2 and TRBJ2-5; TRBD1 matches 8 bases. Germline CDR1 reads SNHLY; CDR2 reads FYNNEI. The CDR3 sequence is 15 residues long. V shed 5 bases and J 1 base; nucleotides not matched to a gene: 6.

The chain couples TRBV7-3 to TRBJ2-5, with TRBD2 matching over 7 bases. The V and J ends lost 5 bases and 5 bases, in that order; junction bases with no gene match: 5. The length of the CDR3 is 13 residues. Per the germline V gene, CDR1 is SGHTA and CDR2 is FQGTGA. The CDR3, as DNA: TGTGCCAGCAGCGTTCAGGGAGGGGAGACCCAGTACTTC. Encoded protein: CASSVQGGETQYF.

The chain joins TRBV7-9 to TRBJ1-4; weak D call: TRBD1 (5 bases). Trimming stripped 3 bases from V and 8 bases from J, with 13 bases between. CDR3 size: 14 residues. Looked up from germline, CDR1 is SEHNR and CDR2 is FQNEAQ (reference sequence). The CDR3 DNA sequence: TGTGCCAGCAGCTTGGGGGGGGTCAGCGAAAAACTGTTTTTT. Its protein product is CASSLGGVSEKLFF.

A single count supports this clone. This chain connects TRBV3-1 (or the pseudogene TRBV3-2) to TRBJ1-1; D call uncertain. This CDR3 is built from 11 residues. Germline CDR1 LGHDT, CDR2 YNNKEL (reference sequence). V lost 3 bases, J lost 4 bases, and 3 bases lay in between. The CDR3 loop is CASSQGTEAFF. The CDR3 DNA is TGTGCCAGCAGCCAGGGCACTGAAGCTTTCTTT.

This clone has only one observation. This chain joins TRBV19 and TRBJ1-1; 8 positions match TRBD1. There are 15 residues in the CDR3. V lost 3 bases and J lost 3; bases outside the gene matches: 6. Germline V gives CDR1 LNHDA, CDR2 SQIVND (reference sequence). Here the CDR3 reads CASSMTRGHDTEAFF. As DNA, the CDR3 is TGTGCCAGTAGTATGACCAGGGGGCACGACACTGAAGCTTTCTTT.

V is TRBV7-6 and J is TRBJ2-2, with 12 bases identical to TRBD2. The CDR3 is made up of 19 amino acids. Germline values: CDR1 SGHVS, CDR2 FNYEAQ. V lost 5 bases to trimming and J lost 4 bases; unmatched junction nucleotides: 14. CDR3 amino acids: CASSLPASGGASSTGELFF. In DNA, the CDR3 is TGTGCCAGCAGCCTTCCGGCTAGCGGGGGGGCCTCTAGCACCGGGGAGCTGTTTTTT.

The genes are TRBV19 and TRBJ2-7; D call uncertain. Germline lookup yields CDR1 LNHDA and CDR2 SQIVND (reference sequence). This CDR3 has 11 residues. Trimming pared 5 bases from V and 6 bases from J, leaving 8 bases between. The CDR3 reads CASSFRSEQYF. Written as DNA, the CDR3 is TGTGCCAGTAGTTTTCGGAGCGAGCAGTACTTC.

This rearrangement joins TRBV2 to TRBJ1-1, with D uncertain. Trimming stripped 4 bases from V and 0 bases from J, with 6 bases between. CDR1 and CDR2 (germline): SNHLY, FYNNEI. CDR3 length equals 13 residues. The CDR3 is CASSVEVNTEAFF. Here the CDR3 DNA reads TGTGCCAGCAGTGTTGAGGTGAACACTGAAGCTTTCTTT.

The CDR3 sequence: CASSERLVETQYF. The CDR3 nucleotides are TGTGCCAGCAGCGAAAGACTAGTAGAGACCCAGTACTTC. This sequence joins TRBV14 and TRBJ2-5; D may be TRBD2 (6 bases). Germline-derived CDR1 and CDR2 are SGHDN and FVKESK. V shed 5 bases and J shed 4 bases, with 11 bases lying between them. The CDR3 extends over 13 amino acids.

This clone was counted a single time. The chain carries TRBV4-3 and TRBJ1-6, with D uncertain. The V gene lost 0 bases and the J gene lost 11 bases, with 14 bases spanning the gap. This CDR3 is 15 amino acids long. CDR1 and CDR2 from the germline V gene are LGHNA and YSLEER. CDR3 in DNA: TGCGCCAGCAGCCAAGAACGGTTTTTGGCTACACCCCTCCACTTT. Translated, it gives CASSQERFLATPLHF.